Below are 30 T cell receptor beta chains sequenced from a single sample in a study of blood T cell repertoires in COVID-19. Sequencing used immunoSEQ multiplex PCR; TCRdb keeps in-frame clones, though not all of them. This table has approximately 260,000 clones, 88% appearing once. Source material: peripheral blood. The receptors here all came from a woman in her 70s with COVID-19, enrolled during active disease.

The rearrangement uses TRBV28 and TRBJ2-1; perhaps TRBD1 as D (5 bases). Looked up from germline, CDR1 is MDHEN and CDR2 is SYDVKM. The CDR3 contains 10 residues. V lost 6 bases, J lost 9 bases, and 6 bases lay in between. Written as DNA, the CDR3 is TGTGCCAGCAGGCAGGGTGAGCAGTTCTTC. This encodes CASRQGEQFF.

This chain joins TRBV5-6 and TRBJ2-7, with TRBD2 identical over 8 bases. Trimming removed 1 base from V and 0 bases from J; junction bases left unmatched: 12. Germline CDR1 and CDR2: SGHDT and YYEEEE. CDR3 length: 18 residues. CDR3 DNA: TGTGCCAGCAGCTTGTTTGGTGCGCGGGGGGACCCCTCCTACGAGCAGTACTTC. Translated: CASSLFGARGDPSYEQYF.

This clone came up once. The V and J genes are TRBV6-6 and TRBJ1-5; 9 bases agree with TRBD1. The CDR3 loop spans 15 amino acids. The V segment lost 10 bases and the J segment 7 bases; nucleotides outside the gene matches: 14. Germline V CDR1 and CDR2: MNHNY, SVGAGI (reference sequence). This chain's CDR3 is CATYKGQGRVQPQHF. The CDR3, as DNA: TGTGCCACTTATAAGGGACAGGGAAGGGTACAGCCCCAGCATTTT.

The chain uses TRBV20-1 and TRBJ2-7; D unclear. Germline CDR1 and CDR2: DFQATT and SNEGSKA (reference sequence). V was trimmed by 5 bases and J by 4 bases, leaving 9 bases between them. The CDR3 extends over 11 amino acids. CDR3 loop: CSARRGYEQYF. DNA of the CDR3: TGCAGTGCTCGTCGCGGTTACGAGCAGTACTTC.

The J gene is TRBJ2-3, the V gene TRBV5-1; D remains unclear. The CDR3 is 14 residues long. Between the trimmed V and J ends, which lost 4 bases and 1 base, there was a span of 10 bases. The V gene's germline CDR1 is SGHRS and CDR2 YFSETQ. The CDR3 sequence: CASSVQEGTDTQYF. For the CDR3, the DNA is TGCGCCAGCAGCGTTCAGGAAGGCACAGATACGCAGTATTTT.

CDR3 DNA: TGTGCCACCGTAGCGGGAATGTCCTACAATGAGCAGTTCTTC. Its protein is CATVAGMSYNEQFF. The rearrangement uses TRBV15 and TRBJ2-1, with TRBD2 matching 8 bases. The CDR3 is 14 residues long. The germline V gene encodes CDR1 LNHNV and CDR2 YYDKDF (reference sequence). Trimming took 8 bases from V and 1 from J; bases not matched to a gene: 4.

V is TRBV5-1 and J is TRBJ2-1; 8 bases are a match to TRBD2. J gave up 3 bases and V 4 bases, and 6 bases lay outside the gene matches. This CDR3 comprises 15 residues. CDR1 and CDR2 from the germline V gene are SGHRS and YFSETQ. The CDR3 is CASSLTSGSYNEQFF. CDR3 sequence (DNA): TGCGCCAGCAGCCTTACCAGCGGGAGCTACAATGAGCAGTTCTTC.

The gene calls are TRBV29-1 and TRBJ1-3, with a weak D call TRBD1 (6 bases). The CDR3 runs 21 residues. Germline V lookup: CDR1 SQVTM, CDR2 ANQGSEA. Trimming removed 2 bases at V and 0 bases at J, with 29 bases between. This CDR3 is CSVEIRTRDTTQISSGNTIYF. CDR3 nucleotide sequence: TGCAGCGTTGAAATTCGCACCCGGGACACAACCCAAATCAGCTCTGGAAACACCATATATTTT.

The V and J genes are TRBV28 and TRBJ1-2; D ambiguous. Germline CDR1 reads MDHEN; CDR2 reads SYDVKM. The CDR3 runs to 13 residues. Between the trimmed V and J ends, which lost 3 bases and 3 bases, there was a span of 8 bases. The DNA of the CDR3 is TGTGCCAGCAGTTTGGCGGTGCACTATGGCTACACCTTC. Its translation is CASSLAVHYGYTF.

The V call is TRBV11-2, the J call TRBJ2-5; 9 bases are shared with TRBD1. V was clipped by 4 bases and J by 4 bases; unmatched bases: 7. The CDR3 consists of 15 residues. Germline CDR1 is SGHAT and CDR2 is FQNNGV. The CDR3 nucleotides are TGTGCCAGCAGCTCCTCCAGGACAGGGGCAGAGACCCAGTACTTC. Translation: CASSSSRTGAETQYF.

J is TRBJ1-5 and V is TRBV28; TRBD1 agrees at 8 bases. The CDR3 sequence is 16 residues long. V shed 6 bases, J shed 4 bases, and the junction held 11 bases outside the gene matches. Germline loops: CDR1 MDHEN, CDR2 SYDVKM. The CDR3 nucleotides are TGTGCCAGCAGCTCCTCGGGACAGGCGGTAAATCAGCCCCAGCATTTT. This codes for CASSSSGQAVNQPQHF.

The chain links TRBV28 to TRBJ1-1; D is unresolved. CDR3 size: 13 residues. Trimming shortened V by 6 bases and J by 5 bases, and 13 bases separated the two germline ends. Germline CDR1 MDHEN, CDR2 SYDVKM. CDR3 nucleotide sequence: TGTGCCAGCAGCTTCCCTCCGGGAACTGAAGCTTTCTTT. As protein: CASSFPPGTEAFF.

J is TRBJ1-1 and V is TRBV2; weak D call: TRBD1 (5 bases). Germline V lookup: CDR1 SNHLY, CDR2 FYNNEI. The CDR3 extends over 13 amino acids. Between the trimmed V and J ends, which lost 4 bases and 4 bases, there was a span of 10 bases. The CDR3 protein is CASSAREFTEAFF. DNA of the CDR3: TGTGCCAGCAGTGCCAGGGAATTCACTGAAGCTTTCTTT.

V and J are TRBV29-1 and TRBJ2-7, with TRBD1 identical over 10 bases. Germline lookup yields CDR1 SQVTM and CDR2 ANQGSEA. The CDR3 extends over 16 amino acids. J lost 5 bases, V lost 4 bases, and 14 bases had no gene match. The CDR3 DNA reads TGCAGCGTTGCCCGATCCGGGACAGGGGCAGGCGACGAGCAGTACTTC. Its translation: CSVARSGTGAGDEQYF.

The rearrangement joins TRBV10-1 to TRBJ2-1; 7 positions agree with TRBD2. CDR1 is WNHNN and CDR2 is SYGVQD in the germline V gene (reference sequence). CDR3 length equals 15 residues. The V and J ends lost 8 bases and 6 bases, in that order; junction bases with no gene match: 13. CDR3 sequence: CASQAGPLKGNEQFF. As DNA, the CDR3 is TGCGCCAGCCAAGCGGGACCTTTGAAAGGCAATGAGCAGTTCTTC.

This chain joins TRBV27 and TRBJ1-4; possible D gene TRBD1, 5 bases. Germline CDR1 and CDR2: MNHEY and SMNVEV (reference sequence). Deletions cut 5 bases from V and 5 bases from J, with 9 bases between. This CDR3 spans 13 amino acids. The CDR3 spells CASSIRQNEKLFF. As DNA, the CDR3 is TGTGCCAGCAGTATCCGACAGAATGAAAAACTGTTTTTT.

This sequence joins TRBV6-5 and TRBJ1-4; 10 nucleotides match TRBD1. Germline CDR1 reads MNHEY; CDR2 reads SVGAGI. CDR3 length: 15 amino acids. The J segment lost 7 bases and the V segment lost 4 bases, leaving 6 bases of the junction unmatched. CDR3 loop: CASSSAGTGVEKLFF. The CDR3 region has the DNA TGTGCCAGCAGTTCCGCCGGGACAGGGGTTGAAAAACTGTTTTTT.

This rearrangement joins TRBV5-1 to TRBJ2-5, with D uncertain. Per germline, CDR1 SGHRS and CDR2 YFSETQ. With 0 bases removed from V and 0 bases from J, the gap between germline ends came to 6 bases. The length of the CDR3 is 14 residues. The CDR3 DNA is TGCGCCAGCAGCTTGGCTCTGTACCAAGAGACCCAGTACTTC. It encodes CASSLALYQETQYF.

This clone turned up a few times. The V gene is TRBV11-3, the J gene TRBJ1-3; TRBD1 aligns across 9 bases. From germline, CDR1 is SGHNT and CDR2 YENEEA. The CDR3 has 17 residues. Trimming removed 0 bases from V and 3 bases from J; junction bases left unmatched: 6. The CDR3 spells CASSLEIDRGYGNTIYF. CDR3 coding DNA: TGTGCCAGCAGCTTAGAGATCGACAGGGGGTATGGAAACACCATATATTTT.

V and J are TRBV19 and TRBJ2-7, with TRBD1 as a possible D gene (6 bases). Germline CDR1 LNHDA, CDR2 SQIVND (reference sequence). The CDR3 is 13 residues long. V gave up 9 bases and J gave up 4 bases, with 16 bases separating them. The CDR3 sequence is CASSRDTLYEQYF. The CDR3 nucleotides are TGTGCCAGCTCCCGGGACACTTTATACGAGCAGTACTTC.

This sequence joins TRBV4-2 and TRBJ1-5, with D perhaps matching TRBD1 (6 bases). Germline V gene data show CDR1 as LGHNA and CDR2 as YNFKEQ. The V end lost 0 bases, the J end lost 5 bases, and 11 bases lay between the germline ends. This CDR3 contains 15 residues. CDR3 loop: CASSQDLDRYQPQHF. In nucleotides, the CDR3 is TGTGCCAGCAGCCAAGATTTGGACAGATATCAGCCCCAGCATTTT.

The gene calls are TRBV28 and TRBJ2-5; a possible D gene is TRBD2 (5 bases). The CDR3 runs to 14 residues. Per germline, CDR1 MDHEN and CDR2 SYDVKM. V lost 2 bases and J 7 bases, leaving 14 bases between the germline ends. CDR3 protein: CASSLPPVRGTQYF. The CDR3 coding sequence is TGTGCCAGCAGTTTACCACCGGTCCGGGGGACCCAGTACTTC.

The chain uses TRBV4-2 and TRBJ1-5, with a weak D call TRBD1 (6 bases). The germline gives CDR1 LGHNA, CDR2 YNFKEQ. The ends were cut back, 4 bases at V and 5 bases at J, with 12 bases in the middle. This CDR3 has 14 amino acids. CDR3 coding DNA: TGTGCCAGCAGCCCGGACAGTTCTGATCAGCCCCAGCATTTT. This sequence encodes CASSPDSSDQPQHF.

The rearrangement uses TRBV7-3 and TRBJ2-1; 13 bases agree with TRBD2. Germline loops: CDR1 SGHTA, CDR2 FQGTGA. V trimming: 5 bases; J trimming: 8 bases; junction bases outside the gene matches: 3. The CDR3 sequence is 14 residues long. CDR3 DNA sequence: TGTGCCAGCAGCCGGACTAGCGGGAGTGATGAGCAGTTCTTC. This gives the protein CASSRTSGSDEQFF. The whole variable domain, remainder taken from reference TRBV7-3 and TRBJ2-1, is GAGVSQTPSNKVTEKGKYVELRCDPISGHTALYWYRQSLGQGPEFLIYFQGTGAADDSGLPNDRFFAVRPEGSVSTLKIQRTERGDSAVYLCASSRTSGSDEQFFGPGTRLTVL.

With respect to this clone: Its ends do not fully match the called genes, so a read error is possible. The chain recombines TRBV7-7 with TRBJ2-5, with 10 bases matching TRBD1. The CDR3 consists of 14 residues. Germline V gene data show CDR1 as SSHAT and CDR2 as FNYEAQ (reference sequence). CDR3 nucleotides: TGTGCTAGCAGCAAAGACAGGGGGCGAGAGACCCAGTACTTC. Residues: CASSKDRGRETQYF. Full variable domain (outside the CDR3, taken from reference TRBV7-7 and TRBJ2-5): GAGVSQSPRYKVTKRGQDVTLRCDPISSHATLYWYQQALGQGPEFLTYFNYEAQPDKSGLPSDRFSAERPEGSISTLTIQRTEQRDSAMYRCASSKDRGRETQYFGPGTRLLVL.

With regard to this clone: Compared with germline, one end of the junction differs, possibly owing to a read error. The rearrangement uses TRBV15 and TRBJ1-1; TRBD1 matches at 7 bases. CDR1 and CDR2 (germline): LNHNV, YYDKDF (reference sequence). This CDR3 is built from 18 residues. CDR3 DNA sequence: TGTGCCACCATCAGAGTTATGACAGGGAGGACTGTACGCACTGAAGCTTTCTTT. This translates into CATIRVMTGRTVRTEAFF. Based on the CDR3 plus reference TRBV15 and TRBJ1-1, the full variable domain is DAMVIQNPRYQVTQFGKPVTLSCSQTLNHNVMYWYQQKSSQAPKLLFHYYDKDFNNEADTPDNFQSRRPNTSFCFLDIRSPGLGDTAMYLCATIRVMTGRTVRTEAFFGQGTRLTVV.

The rearrangement uses TRBV7-6 and TRBJ2-5, with D possibly matching TRBD2 (5 bases). Trimming stripped 5 bases from V and 4 bases from J, with 8 bases between. CDR1 is SGHVS, CDR2 FNYEAQ, per germline. CDR3 length equals 12 residues. In DNA, the CDR3 is TGTGCCAGCAGCATCCGGGGAGAGACCCAGTACTTC. Protein: CASSIRGETQYF.

The chain is built from TRBV4-3 and TRBJ1-2, with a tentative D call TRBD1 (5 bases). Trimming removed 4 bases from V and 3 bases from J, with 15 bases in between. CDR1 and CDR2 from the germline V gene are LGHNA and YSLEER. This CDR3 spans 15 amino acids. CDR3 residues: CASSRKNRLDYGYTF. The CDR3 DNA reads TGCGCCAGCAGCCGAAAAAACAGGTTGGACTATGGCTACACCTTC.

The chain recombines TRBV5-4 with TRBJ2-3, with TRBD2 matching over 14 bases. CDR3 size: 16 residues. Trimming cost V 3 bases and J 7 bases; bases outside gene matches: 7. Germline-derived CDR1 and CDR2 are SGHNT and YYREEE (reference sequence). Here the CDR3 reads CASSSGLAGVSNTQYF. CDR3 DNA: TGTGCCAGCAGCTCGGGACTAGCGGGAGTCTCAAATACGCAGTATTTT.

The rearrangement links TRBV10-2 to TRBJ2-6; D gene uncertain. V lost 10 bases to trimming and J lost 4 bases, with 11 bases between them. Per germline, CDR1 WSHSY and CDR2 SAAADI. The CDR3 runs to 13 residues. CDR3 sequence: CATSQAGANVLTF. The CDR3 region has the DNA TGCGCCACCAGCCAGGCAGGGGCCAACGTCCTGACTTTC.